The clone carrying this T cell receptor (beta chain) was picked up a small number of times. The target antigen is unknown. These data come from a study of T cell repertoires in cytomegalovirus infection. The CDR3 is made up of 15 amino acids. V shed 2 bases and J shed 9 bases, with 17 bases lying between them. MiXCR was run by TCRdb on the reads, yielding one entry per CDR3 protein. The sample shows about 700,000 distinct CDR3 sequences, around a third of them seen only once. Study-level points and caveats: The study identified carriers of CMV plus the relevant HLA from cumulative public TCR beta family frequency.

This TCR was sampled from a human donor in good health (CMV status not recorded). Some clones in this sample may be carry-over from other donors' samples. The chain carries TRBV12-3 or TRBV12-4 and TRBJ2-1; possible D gene TRBD2, 6 bases. The sequenced sample was cultured PBMCs, obtained from culture after CMV antigen stimulation. CDR3 sequence (DNA): TGTGCCAGCAGTTTATCGGAGGGGTTATCAACTGAGCAGTTCTTC. It codes for CASSLSEGLSTEQFF.